This entry features one T cell receptor (beta chain) sequence. MiXCR, run by TCRdb on the RACE reads, gives a single entry per CDR3 protein. The sample includes 370,000 or so distinct CDR3 sequences, 4.8% of them seen just once. The data originate from a study of human T cells and chemical hapten exposure. V lost 5 bases to trimming and J lost 0 bases, with 7 bases between them. The CDR3 totals 13 residues. Germline CDR1 KGHDR, CDR2 SFDVKD. Time point: patch test 1, 2 weeks after DPC sensitization. The treatment is: therapeutic diphenylcyclopropenone sensitization with weekly scalp DPC. V is TRBV24-1 and J is TRBJ2-7; D call uncertain. This receptor was identified in a woman in her 50s with alopecia areata. Some clones in this sample may be carry-over from other donors' samples. The material was whole blood, obtained in connection with sensitization to the hapten diphenylcyclopropenone (DPC). DNA of the CDR3: TGTGCCACCAGTGGCCCCCCCTCCTACGAGCAGTACTTC. Translated: CATSGPPSYEQYF.